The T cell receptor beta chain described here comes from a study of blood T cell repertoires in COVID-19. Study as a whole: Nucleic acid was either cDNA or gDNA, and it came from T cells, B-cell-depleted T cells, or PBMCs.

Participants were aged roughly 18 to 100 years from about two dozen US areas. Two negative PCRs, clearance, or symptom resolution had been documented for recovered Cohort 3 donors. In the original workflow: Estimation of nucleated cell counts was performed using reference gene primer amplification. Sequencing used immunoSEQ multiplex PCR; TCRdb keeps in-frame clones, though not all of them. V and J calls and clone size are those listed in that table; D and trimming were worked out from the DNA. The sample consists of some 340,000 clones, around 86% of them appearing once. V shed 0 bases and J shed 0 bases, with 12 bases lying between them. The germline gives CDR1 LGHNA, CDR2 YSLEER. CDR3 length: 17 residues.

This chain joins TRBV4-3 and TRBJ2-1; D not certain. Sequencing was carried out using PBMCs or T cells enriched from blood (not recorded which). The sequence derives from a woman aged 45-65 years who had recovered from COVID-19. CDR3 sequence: CASSQDASMSSYNEQFF. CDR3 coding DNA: TGCGCCAGCAGCCAAGATGCCTCAATGAGCTCCTACAATGAGCAGTTCTTC.